This section outlines one TCR beta chain sequence together with its context. This specimen belongs to a study of blood T cell repertoires in COVID-19. Across the study: Donors in the United States, Italy and Spain gave samples during acute or convalescent COVID-19. PBMCs, B-cell-depleted T cells, or T cells provided the cDNA or gDNA that made up the material.

Patients at the Seattle site were enrolled during active infection and followed longitudinally. Original processing notes: Reference gene primers were amplified, and this amplification served to estimate nucleated cell counts. Assay used: immunoSEQ multiplex PCR; TCRdb lists only in-frame clones, some missing. Clone size and the V and J calls come from that table; the DNA yielded D and trimming. The data contain about 150,000 clones, around 87% of them seen just once; the ten biggest clones take up under 15%. The V end was cut by 3 bases, the J end by 3 bases, with 18 bases between. CDR1 and CDR2 (germline): SGHDT, YYEEEE. CDR3 size: 16 residues.

This TCR derives from a man between 18 and 29 years old with COVID-19, enrolled during active disease. The chain carries TRBV5-6 and TRBJ1-1; D not resolved. Sequenced input: peripheral blood. CDR3 sequence reads: CASSSPHLVRDTEAFF. The CDR3 DNA is TGTGCCAGCAGCTCACCCCACCTGGTACGGGACACTGAAGCTTTCTTT.